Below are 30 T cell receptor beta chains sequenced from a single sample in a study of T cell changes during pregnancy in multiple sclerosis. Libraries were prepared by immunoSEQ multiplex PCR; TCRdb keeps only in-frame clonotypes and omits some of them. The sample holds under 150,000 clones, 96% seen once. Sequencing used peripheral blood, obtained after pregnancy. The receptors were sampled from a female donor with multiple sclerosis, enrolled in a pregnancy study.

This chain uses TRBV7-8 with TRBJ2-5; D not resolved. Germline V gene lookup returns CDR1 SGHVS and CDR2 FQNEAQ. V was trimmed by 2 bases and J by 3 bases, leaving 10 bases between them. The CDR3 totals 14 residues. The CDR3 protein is CASSLRRLKETQYF. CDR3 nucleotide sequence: TGTGCCAGCAGCTTACGCCGGTTGAAAGAGACCCAGTACTTC.

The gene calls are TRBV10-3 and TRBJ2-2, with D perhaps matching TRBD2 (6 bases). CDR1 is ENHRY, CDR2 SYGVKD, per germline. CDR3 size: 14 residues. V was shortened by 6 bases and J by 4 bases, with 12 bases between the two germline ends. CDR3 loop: CAISTAGGTGELFF. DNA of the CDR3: TGTGCCATCAGCACCGCCGGGGGCACCGGGGAGCTGTTTTTT.

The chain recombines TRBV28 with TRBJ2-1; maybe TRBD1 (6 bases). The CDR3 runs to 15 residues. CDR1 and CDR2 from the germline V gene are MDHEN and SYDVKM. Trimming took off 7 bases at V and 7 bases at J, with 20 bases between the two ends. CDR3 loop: CASTFPGTLRNEQFF. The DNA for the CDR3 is TGTGCCAGCACCTTTCCGGGGACACTTAGGAATGAGCAGTTCTTC.

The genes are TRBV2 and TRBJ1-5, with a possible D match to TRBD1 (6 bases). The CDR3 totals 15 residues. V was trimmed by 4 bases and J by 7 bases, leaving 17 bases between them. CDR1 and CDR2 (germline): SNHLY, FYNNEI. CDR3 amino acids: CASSGSLQGGQPQHF. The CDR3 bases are TGTGCCAGCAGTGGATCCTTACAGGGTGGACAGCCCCAGCATTTT.

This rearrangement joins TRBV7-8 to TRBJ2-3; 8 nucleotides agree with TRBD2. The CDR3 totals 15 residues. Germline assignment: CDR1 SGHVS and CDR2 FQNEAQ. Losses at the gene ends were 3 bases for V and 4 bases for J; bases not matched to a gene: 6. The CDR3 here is CASSLRTSFSDTQYF. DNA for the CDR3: TGTGCCAGCAGCTTGAGGACTAGCTTTTCAGATACGCAGTATTTT.

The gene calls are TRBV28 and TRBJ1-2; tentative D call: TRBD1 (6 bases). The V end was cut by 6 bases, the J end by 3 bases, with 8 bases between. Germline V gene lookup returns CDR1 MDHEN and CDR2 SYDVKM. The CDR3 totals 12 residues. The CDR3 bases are TGTGCCAGCAGCGGACAGTACTATGGCTACACCTTC. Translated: CASSGQYYGYTF.

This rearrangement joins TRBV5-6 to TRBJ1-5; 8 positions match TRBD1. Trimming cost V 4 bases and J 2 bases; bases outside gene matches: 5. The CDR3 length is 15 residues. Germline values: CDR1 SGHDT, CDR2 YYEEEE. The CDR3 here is CASSPQGARNQPQHF. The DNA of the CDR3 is TGTGCCAGCAGCCCCCAGGGGGCTCGCAATCAGCCCCAGCATTTT.

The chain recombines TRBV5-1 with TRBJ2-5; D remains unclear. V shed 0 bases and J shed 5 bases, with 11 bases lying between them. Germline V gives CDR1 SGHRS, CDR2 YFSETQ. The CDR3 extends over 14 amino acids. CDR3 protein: CASSLASRFETQYF. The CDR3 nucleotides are TGCGCCAGCAGCTTGGCAAGCAGGTTCGAGACCCAGTACTTC. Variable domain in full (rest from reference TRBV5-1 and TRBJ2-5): KAGVTQTPRYLIKTRGQQVTLSCSPISGHRSVSWYQQTPGQGLQFLFEYFSETQRNKGNFPGRFSGRQFSNSRSEMNVSTLELGDSALYLCASSLASRFETQYFGPGTRLLVL.

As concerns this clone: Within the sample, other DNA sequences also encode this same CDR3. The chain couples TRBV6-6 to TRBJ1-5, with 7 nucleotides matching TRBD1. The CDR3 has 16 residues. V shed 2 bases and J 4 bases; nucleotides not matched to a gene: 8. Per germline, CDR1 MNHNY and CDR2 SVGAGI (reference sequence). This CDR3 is CASSYPPGQTNQPQHF. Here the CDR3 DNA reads TGTGCCAGCAGTTACCCACCGGGACAGACGAATCAGCCCCAGCATTTT.

The CDR3 coding sequence is TGTGCCAGTAGTCCAACAGGACACGCATTGGGCTACACCTTC. This translates into CASSPTGHALGYTF. The rearrangement joins TRBV19 to TRBJ1-2, with D tentatively TRBD1 (5 bases). V gave up 5 bases and J gave up 8 bases, with 18 bases separating them. CDR3 length: 14 amino acids. Per germline, CDR1 LNHDA and CDR2 SQIVND (reference sequence).

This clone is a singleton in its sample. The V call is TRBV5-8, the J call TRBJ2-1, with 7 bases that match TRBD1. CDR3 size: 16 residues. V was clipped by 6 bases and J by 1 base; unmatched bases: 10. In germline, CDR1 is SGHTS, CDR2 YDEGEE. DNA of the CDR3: TGTGCCAGCAACCCTACCGGGACAGCGTCCTACAATGAGCAGTTCTTC. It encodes CASNPTGTASYNEQFF.

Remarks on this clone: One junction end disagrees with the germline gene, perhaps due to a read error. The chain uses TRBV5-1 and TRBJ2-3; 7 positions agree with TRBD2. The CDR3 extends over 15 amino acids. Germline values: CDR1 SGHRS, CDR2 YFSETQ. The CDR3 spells CASSLGGTTSDTQYF. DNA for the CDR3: TGCGCCAGCAGTTTGGGGGGGACTACTTCAGATACGCAGTATTTT.

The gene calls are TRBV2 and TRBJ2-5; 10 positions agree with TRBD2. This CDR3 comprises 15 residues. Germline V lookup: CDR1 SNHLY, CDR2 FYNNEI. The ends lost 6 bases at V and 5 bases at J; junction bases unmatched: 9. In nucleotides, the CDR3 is TGTGCCAGCAGACAAAGGACTAGCGGCGCTGAGACCCAGTACTTC. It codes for CASRQRTSGAETQYF.

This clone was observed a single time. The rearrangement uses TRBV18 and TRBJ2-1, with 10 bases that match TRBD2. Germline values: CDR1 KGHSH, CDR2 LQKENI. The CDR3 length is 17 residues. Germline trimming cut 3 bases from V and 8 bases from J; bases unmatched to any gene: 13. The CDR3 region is CASSPPLPSGSSDEQFF. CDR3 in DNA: TGTGCCAGCTCACCCCCCCTCCCTAGCGGGAGTTCGGATGAGCAGTTCTTC.

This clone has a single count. CDR3 DNA: TGTGCCAGCAGCAGTCTGACGGGAGGGCTGGGCGAGCAGTACTTC. Its translation: CASSSLTGGLGEQYF. V gene TRBV7-9 combines with J gene TRBJ2-7; TRBD2 aligns across 8 bases. Unmatched junction bases numbered 12, after V lost 5 bases and J lost 6 bases. The CDR3 spans 15 residues. Germline V gene sequence: CDR1 SEHNR, CDR2 FQNEAQ (reference sequence).

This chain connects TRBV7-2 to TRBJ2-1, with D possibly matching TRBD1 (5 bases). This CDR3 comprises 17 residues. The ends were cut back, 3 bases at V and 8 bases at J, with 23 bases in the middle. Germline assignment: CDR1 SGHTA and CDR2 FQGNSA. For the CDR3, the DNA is TGTGCCAGCAGCTTGGCTGGACGGCAGGGTAGGTTCCATGAGCAGTTCTTC. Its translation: CASSLAGRQGRFHEQFF.

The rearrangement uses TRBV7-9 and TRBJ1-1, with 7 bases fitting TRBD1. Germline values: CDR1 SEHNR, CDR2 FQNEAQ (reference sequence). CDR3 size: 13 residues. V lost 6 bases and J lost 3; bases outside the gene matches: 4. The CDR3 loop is CASSLQGDTEAFF. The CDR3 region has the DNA TGTGCCAGCAGTCTCCAGGGGGACACTGAAGCTTTCTTT.

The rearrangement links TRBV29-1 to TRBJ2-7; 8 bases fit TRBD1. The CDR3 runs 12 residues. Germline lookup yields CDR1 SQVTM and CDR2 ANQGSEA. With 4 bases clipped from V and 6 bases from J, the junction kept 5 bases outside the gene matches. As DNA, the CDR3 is TGCAGCGTTGCAGAGGACAGGGTCGAGCAGTACTTC. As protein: CSVAEDRVEQYF.

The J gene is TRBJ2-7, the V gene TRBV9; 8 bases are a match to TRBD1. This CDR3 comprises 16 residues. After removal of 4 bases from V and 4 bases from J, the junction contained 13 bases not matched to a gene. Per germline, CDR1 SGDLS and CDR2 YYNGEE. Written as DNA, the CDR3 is TGTGCCAGCAGCCCTCAGGGGACAGGAAAATCTTACGAGCAGTACTTC. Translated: CASSPQGTGKSYEQYF.

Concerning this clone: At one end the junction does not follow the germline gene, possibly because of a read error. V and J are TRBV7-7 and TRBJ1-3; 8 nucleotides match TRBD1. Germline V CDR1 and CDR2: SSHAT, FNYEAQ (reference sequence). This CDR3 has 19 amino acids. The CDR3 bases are TGTGCTAGCAGCTTATTCTCCAGGAATCAGGGGGCGAAGGGAAACACCATATATTTT. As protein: CASSLFSRNQGAKGNTIYF.

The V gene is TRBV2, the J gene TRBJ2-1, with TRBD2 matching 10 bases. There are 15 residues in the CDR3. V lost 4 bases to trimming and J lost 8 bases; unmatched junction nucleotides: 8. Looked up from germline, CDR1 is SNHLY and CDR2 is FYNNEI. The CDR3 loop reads CASSGAGGPVDEQFF. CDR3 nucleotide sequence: TGTGCCAGCAGTGGAGCGGGAGGGCCAGTAGATGAGCAGTTCTTC.

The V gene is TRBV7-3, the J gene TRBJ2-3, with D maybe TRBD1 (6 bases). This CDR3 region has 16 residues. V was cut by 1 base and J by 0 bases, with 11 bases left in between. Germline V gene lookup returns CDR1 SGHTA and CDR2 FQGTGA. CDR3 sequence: CASSLRGPLSTDTQYF. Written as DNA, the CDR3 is TGTGCCAGCAGCTTAAGGGGGCCCCTTAGCACAGATACGCAGTATTTT.

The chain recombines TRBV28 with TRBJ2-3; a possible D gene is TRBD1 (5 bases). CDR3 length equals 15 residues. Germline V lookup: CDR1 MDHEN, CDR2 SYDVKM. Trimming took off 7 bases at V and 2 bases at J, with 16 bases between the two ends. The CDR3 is CASKGRPSYTDTQYF. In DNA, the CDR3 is TGTGCCAGCAAGGGGCGGCCTTCCTACACAGATACGCAGTATTTT.

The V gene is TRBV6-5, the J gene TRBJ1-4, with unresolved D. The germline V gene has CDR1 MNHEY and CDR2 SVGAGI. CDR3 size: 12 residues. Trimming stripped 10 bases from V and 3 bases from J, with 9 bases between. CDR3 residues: CATGKANEKLFF. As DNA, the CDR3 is TGTGCCACCGGGAAGGCTAATGAAAAACTGTTTTTT.

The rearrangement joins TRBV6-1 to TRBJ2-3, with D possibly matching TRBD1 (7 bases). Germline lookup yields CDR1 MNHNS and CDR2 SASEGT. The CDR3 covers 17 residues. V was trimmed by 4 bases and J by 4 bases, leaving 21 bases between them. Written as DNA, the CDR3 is TGTGCCAGCAGTGCCTACGCGGGACAGAGTGGCGCAGATACGCAGTATTTT. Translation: CASSAYAGQSGADTQYF.

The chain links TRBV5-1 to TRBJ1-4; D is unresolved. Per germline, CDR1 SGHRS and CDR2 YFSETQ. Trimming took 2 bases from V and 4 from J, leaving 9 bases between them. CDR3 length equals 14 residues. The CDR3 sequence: CASSFFGLNEKLFF. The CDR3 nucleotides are TGCGCCAGCAGCTTCTTCGGACTTAATGAAAAACTGTTTTTT.

The CDR3, as DNA: TGTGCCAGCAGTTTACCAGGGGACTCTGCAGGGGGCGATCAGCCCCAGCATTTT. Translated: CASSLPGDSAGGDQPQHF. The gene calls are TRBV27 and TRBJ1-5; TRBD1 agrees at 8 bases. The ends lost 2 bases at V and 5 bases at J; junction bases unmatched: 14. Germline V gene lookup returns CDR1 MNHEY and CDR2 SMNVEV (reference sequence). The CDR3 sequence is 18 residues long.

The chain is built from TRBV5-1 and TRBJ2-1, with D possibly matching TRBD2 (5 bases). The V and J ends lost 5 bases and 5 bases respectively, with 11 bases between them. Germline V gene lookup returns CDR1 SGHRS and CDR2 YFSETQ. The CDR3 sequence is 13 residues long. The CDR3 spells CASSWERNNEQFF. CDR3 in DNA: TGCGCCAGCAGTTGGGAGAGGAACAATGAGCAGTTCTTC.

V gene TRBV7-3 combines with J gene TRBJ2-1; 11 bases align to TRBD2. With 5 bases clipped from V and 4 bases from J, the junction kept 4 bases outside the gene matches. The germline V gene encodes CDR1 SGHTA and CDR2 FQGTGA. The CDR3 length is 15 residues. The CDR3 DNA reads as TGTGCCAGCAGCCTTAGCGGGAGGGCTTACAATGAGCAGTTCTTC. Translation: CASSLSGRAYNEQFF. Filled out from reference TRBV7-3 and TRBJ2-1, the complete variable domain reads GAGVSQTPSNKVTEKGKYVELRCDPISGHTALYWYRQSLGQGPEFLIYFQGTGAADDSGLPNDRFFAVRPEGSVSTLKIQRTERGDSAVYLCASSLSGRAYNEQFFGPGTRLTVL.

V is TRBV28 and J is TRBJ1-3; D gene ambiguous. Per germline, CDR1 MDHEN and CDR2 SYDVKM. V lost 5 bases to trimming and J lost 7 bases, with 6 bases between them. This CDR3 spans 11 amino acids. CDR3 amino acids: CASSRRNTIYF. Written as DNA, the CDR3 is TGTGCCAGCAGTCGCCGGAACACCATATATTTT.